The source of this T cell receptor (beta chain) is a study of graft-versus-host responses after intestinal transplantation. In the study overall: Every one of the recipients received anti-thymocyte globulin induction and afterwards took tacrolimus and steroids for around 3 years.

As for this clone: Its antigen is undetermined.

Sequenced by immunoSEQ multiplex PCR; TCRdb stores in-frame clones only, minus some. The table records approximately 33,000 clones, roughly 80% of them present only once. Overall study results and limits: Recipient marrow contained GvH clones, some of which appeared first in ileum or blood. With peak circulating GvH clone levels came an association with early post-transplant HvG declines.

This CDR3 is 12 amino acids long. V shed 2 bases and J shed 6 bases, with 7 bases lying between them. Germline V CDR1 and CDR2: SGHRS, YFSETQ. The gene calls are TRBV5-1 and TRBJ2-3; D not certain. This sequence was found in a human donor who received an intestinal transplant. Sequenced here: unstimulated CD8+ T cells sorted from spleen or lymph node cells, sampled before intestinal transplant. The CDR3 loop is CASSFYADTQYF. The DNA for the CDR3 is TGCGCCAGCAGCTTCTATGCCGATACGCAGTATTTT.